Listed below are T cell receptor beta chains from one sample, sequenced in a study of cytomegalovirus exposure and HLA in healthy donors. The method was immunoSEQ multiplex PCR; TCRdb's version includes in-frame clones alone and lacks a portion of them. The sample contains fewer than 130,000 clones, 79% of which appear only once. Sequenced input: PBMCs. The origin of the receptors is a woman aged 40 to 50 in good health and CMV-seronegative. Each CDR3 is given with its conserved first and last residue. D genes are given only for firm matches. Clone size is stated in some rows and not others, as once, few, many or a class when expanded.

D gene	J gene	clone size	V gene	CDR3 protein	CDR3 DNA
NA	TRBJ2-3	NA	TRBV15	CATSRPPLSGRITDTQYF	TGTGCCACCAGCAGACCACCCCTCAGCGGGCGGATCACAGATACGCAGTATTTT
NA	TRBJ1-2	once	TRBV7-2	CASSLGQIYGYTF	TGTGCCAGCAGCTTAGGACAGATCTATGGCTACACCTTC
TRBD1	TRBJ2-1	NA	TRBV11-3	CASSLVGTGNEQFF	TGTGCCAGCAGCTTAGTTGGGACAGGCAATGAGCAGTTCTTC
NA	TRBJ2-7	NA	TRBV10-2	CASSLGDHQYF	TGCGCCAGCAGTTTGGGAGATCATCAGTACTTC
NA	TRBJ2-1	NA	TRBV4-3	CASSQDGGLTYNEQFF	TGCGCCAGCAGCCAAGATGGGGGCCTGACCTACAATGAGCAGTTCTTC
NA	TRBJ1-2	NA	TRBV11-2	CASSLDRRDGYTF	TGTGCCAGCAGCTTAGATCGGCGGGACGGCTACACCTTC
TRBD2	TRBJ2-1	NA	TRBV5-1	CASSLGTSGGANEQFF	TGCGCCAGCAGCTTGGGAACTAGCGGGGGGGCTAATGAGCAGTTCTTC
TRBD1	TRBJ1-3	NA	TRBV9	CASSVTGANSGNTIYF	TGTGCCAGCAGCGTAACAGGGGCCAACTCTGGAAACACCATATATTTT
TRBD1	TRBJ1-4	NA	TRBV7-9	CASSQDRVRNEKLFF	TGTGCCAGCAGCCAAGACAGGGTCCGAAATGAAAAACTGTTTTTT
TRBD1	TRBJ1-1	NA	TRBV30	CAWRADRGWTEAFF	TGTGCCTGGAGAGCGGACAGGGGATGGACTGAAGCTTTCTTT
NA	TRBJ1-1	few	TRBV10-1	CASSESTRITEGFF	TGCGCCAGCAGTGAGTCGACTCGGATTACTGAAGGTTTCTTT
TRBD1	TRBJ1-1	NA	TRBV11-2	CASSLGTVRNTEAFF	TGTGCCAGCAGCTTGGGGACAGTTAGGAACACTGAAGCTTTCTTT
TRBD2	TRBJ2-5	NA	TRBV6-5	CASSWTSGQETQYF	TGTGCCAGCAGCTGGACTAGCGGACAAGAGACCCAGTACTTC
TRBD1	TRBJ1-2	NA	TRBV5-1	CASSLGDRNNYGYTF	TGCGCCAGCAGCTTGGGGGACAGAAATAACTATGGCTACACCTTC
TRBD2	TRBJ2-1	NA	TRBV10-3	CAISDRPTFLAGGSYNEQFF	TGTGCCATCAGTGACCGTCCCACTTTTCTAGCGGGAGGATCCTACAATGAGCAGTTCTTC
TRBD2	TRBJ2-3	NA	TRBV19	CASSLGTSSRPSTDTQYF	TGTGCCAGTAGTCTAGGGACTAGTTCCCGCCCAAGCACAGATACGCAGTATTTT
NA	TRBJ2-5	few	TRBV19	CASSMYFQETQYF	TGTGCCAGTAGTATGTACTTTCAAGAGACCCAGTACTTC
TRBD1	TRBJ1-2	NA	TRBV5-1	CASSLARTGGGYGYTF	TGCGCCAGCAGCTTGGCCCGGACAGGGGGCGGTTATGGCTACACCTTC
TRBD2	TRBJ2-1	NA	TRBV29-1	CSVAGLAGVYEQFF	TGCAGCGTTGCGGGACTAGCGGGTGTCTATGAGCAGTTCTTC
TRBD1	TRBJ1-5	NA	TRBV6-5	CASSLGQVNQPQHF	TGTGCCAGCAGTTTAGGACAGGTCAATCAGCCCCAGCATTTT
NA	TRBJ1-1	NA	TRBV7-2	CASSFARGIAFF	TGTGCCAGCAGCTTTGCTAGGGGCATAGCTTTCTTT
TRBD1	TRBJ2-7	NA	TRBV5-5	CASSLRSGQGYEQYF	TGTGCCAGCAGCTTAAGATCGGGACAGGGCTACGAGCAGTACTTC
TRBD2	TRBJ2-1	NA	TRBV19	CASSSSGLAGRSSYNEQFF	TGTGCCAGTAGTTCGTCGGGACTAGCGGGAAGGTCGTCCTACAATGAGCAGTTCTTC
TRBD1	TRBJ1-5	NA	TRBV5-8	CASSRGTGVNQPQHF	TGTGCCAGCAGCCGCGGGACAGGGGTAAATCAGCCCCAGCATTTT
NA	TRBJ2-2	NA	TRBV5-5	CASSSHQGTNTGELFF	TGTGCCAGCAGCTCCCACCAGGGGACGAACACCGGGGAGCTGTTTTTT
NA	TRBJ2-5	NA	TRBV10-3	CAISELTGQETQYF	TGTGCCATCAGTGAACTGACTGGGCAAGAGACCCAGTACTTC
NA	TRBJ2-2	once	TRBV28	CASSFPAGEPNTGELFF	TGTGCCAGCAGTTTCCCCGCCGGGGAACCGAACACCGGGGAGCTGTTTTTT
NA	TRBJ1-5	NA	TRBV10-1	CARRTHSNQPQHF	TGCGCCAGGAGGACACATAGCAATCAGCCCCAGCATTTT
NA	TRBJ1-5	NA	TRBV7-9	CASSLALFSQHF	TGTGCCAGCAGCTTAGCCCTTTTTTCCCAGCATTTT
TRBD2	TRBJ2-7	NA	TRBV28	CASSPPGLGYEQYF	TGTGCCAGCAGTCCCCCGGGACTAGGTTACGAGCAGTACTTC
NA	TRBJ1-1	few	TRBV2	CASKAQVTNTEAFF	TGTGCCAGCAAAGCACAGGTGACAAACACTGAAGCTTTCTTT
TRBD1	TRBJ1-6	NA	TRBV30	CAWGRQGNSPLHF	TGTGCCTGGGGTAGACAGGGGAATTCACCCCTCCACTTT
NA	TRBJ1-1	NA	TRBV27	CASSLRRNTEAFF	TGTGCCAGCAGTTTGCGGAGAAACACTGAAGCTTTCTTT
TRBD2	TRBJ2-3	NA	TRBV5-6	CASRRGTSGTDTQYF	TGTGCCAGCAGACGCGGGACTAGCGGTACAGATACGCAGTATTTT
TRBD1	TRBJ2-7	NA	TRBV5-1	CASSLGQGLTYEQYF	TGCGCCAGCAGCTTGGGACAGGGTTTAACCTACGAGCAGTACTTC
NA	TRBJ1-5	NA	TRBV30	CAWSVSGNQPQHF	TGTGCCTGGAGTGTATCTGGCAATCAGCCCCAGCATTTT
NA	TRBJ1-4	NA	TRBV6-1	CASSVDRWAEKLFF	TGTGCCAGCAGTGTCGACAGGTGGGCTGAAAAACTGTTTTTT
TRBD2	TRBJ2-5	NA	TRBV19	CASSIAPGGLETQYF	TGTGCCAGTAGTATAGCGCCGGGGGGGTTGGAGACCCAGTACTTC
NA	TRBJ2-4	few	TRBV19	CASSVGDRRNIQYF	TGTGCCAGTAGTGTCGGCGACAGAAGGAACATTCAGTACTTC
NA	TRBJ1-1	NA	TRBV28	CASSQGGTDTEAFF	TGTGCCAGCAGCCAAGGGGGTACGGACACTGAAGCTTTCTTT
TRBD1	TRBJ1-2	NA	TRBV5-6	CASTLGDRDYTF	TGTGCCAGCACCTTAGGAGACAGGGACTACACCTTC
TRBD1	TRBJ2-3	NA	TRBV6-1	CASSLTGSTDTQYF	TGTGCCAGCAGCTTGACAGGGAGCACAGATACGCAGTATTTT
NA	TRBJ2-1	NA	TRBV7-9	CSSSLEADLGARNEQFF	TGTTCCAGCAGCTTAGAGGCCGATTTGGGAGCACGGAATGAGCAGTTCTTC
NA	TRBJ1-1	few	TRBV19	CASNLVGGETEAFF	TGTGCCAGCAATCTGGTTGGGGGCGAGACTGAAGCTTTCTTT
NA	TRBJ2-1	NA	TRBV10-3	CAISESNVLRYNEQFF	TGTGCCATCAGTGAATCTAACGTCTTGAGGTACAATGAGCAGTTCTTC
NA	TRBJ2-3	NA	TRBV29-1	CSVEGGNTDTQYF	TGCAGCGTTGAAGGAGGAAACACAGATACGCAGTATTTT
TRBD1	TRBJ2-6	NA	TRBV19	CASIQTGTSGANVLTF	TGTGCCAGTATACAGACAGGGACCTCTGGGGCCAACGTCCTGACTTTC
NA	TRBJ1-1	NA	TRBV27	CASNPGGGRMNTEAFF	TGTGCCAGCAACCCCGGGGGAGGCAGGATGAACACTGAAGCTTTCTTT
TRBD1	TRBJ2-7	NA	TRBV4-3	CASSQVPGQGAYEQYF	TGCGCCAGCAGCCAAGTGCCGGGACAGGGGGCTTACGAGCAGTACTTC
TRBD1	TRBJ2-7	NA	TRBV2	CASSGWTGGASEQYF	TGTGCCAGCAGTGGCTGGACAGGGGGCGCATCCGAGCAGTACTTC
TRBD1	TRBJ1-2	NA	TRBV28	CASSTSDATGNYGYTF	TGTGCCAGCAGTACATCCGACGCGACAGGGAACTATGGCTACACCTTC
NA	TRBJ2-7	NA	TRBV5-1	CASSLDSQGLGEQYF	TGCGCCAGCAGCCTGGATTCACAGGGATTAGGCGAGCAGTACTTC
TRBD1	TRBJ2-5	few	TRBV6-6	CASSGQGGSTQYF	TGTGCCAGCAGCGGACAGGGGGGGAGTACCCAGTACTTC
NA	TRBJ2-3	NA	TRBV29-1	CSVNGRTARTDTQYF	TGCAGCGTTAATGGCAGGACAGCCCGCACAGATACGCAGTATTTT
TRBD2	TRBJ2-7	NA	TRBV28	CASSTSGGEQYF	TGTGCCAGCAGTACTAGCGGGGGCGAGCAGTACTTC
TRBD2	TRBJ2-7	NA	TRBV9	CASSVAGGDSSYEQYF	TGTGCCAGCAGCGTAGCGGGGGGGGACTCCTCCTACGAGCAGTACTTC
NA	TRBJ2-7	NA	TRBV18	CASSPPVREPYEQYF	TGTGCCAGCTCACCACCGGTAAGGGAGCCCTACGAGCAGTACTTC
NA	TRBJ2-3	NA	TRBV5-1	CASSFQSTDTQYF	TGCGCCAGCAGCTTCCAGAGCACAGATACGCAGTATTTT
NA	TRBJ1-5	NA	TRBV19	CASRIQGIGNQPQHF	TGTGCCAGTAGGATACAGGGTATCGGAAATCAGCCCCAGCATTTT
TRBD1	TRBJ2-4	NA	TRBV28	CASNRVGQASHKNIQYF	TGTGCCAGCAATAGAGTGGGACAGGCATCCCACAAAAACATTCAGTACTTC